Each of the 29 T cell receptor beta chains below was sequenced from the same sample in a study of blood T cell repertoires in COVID-19. The table came from immunoSEQ multiplex PCR; TCRdb's copy has only in-frame clones and leaves some out. There are around 150,000 clones in the sample; around 84% occur only once, and approximately 18% lies in the top ten. Material: peripheral blood. Receptors were obtained from a woman older than 75 with acute or convalescent COVID-19.

V is TRBV4-1 and J is TRBJ2-1; 14 bases are shared with TRBD2. Germline-derived CDR1 and CDR2 are MGHRA and YSYEKL. This CDR3 contains 16 residues. The V and J ends lost 3 bases and 4 bases, in that order; junction bases with no gene match: 2. CDR3 nucleotide sequence: TGCGCCAGCAGCCAGGGACTAGCGGGGGAGTACAATGAGCAGTTCTTC. Its translation is CASSQGLAGEYNEQFF.

This clone was picked up one time. J is TRBJ2-2 and V is TRBV5-1; 7 bases are shared with TRBD2. CDR1 is SGHRS and CDR2 is YFSETQ in the germline V gene. The V segment lost 6 bases and the J segment 4 bases; nucleotides outside the gene matches: 15. This CDR3 comprises 17 residues. This CDR3 reads CASTTFVRSGGTGELFF. CDR3 nucleotides: TGCGCCAGCACTACTTTCGTGCGATCGGGAGGCACCGGGGAGCTGTTTTTT.

The table lists this clone with a few counts. The rearrangement links TRBV10-1 to TRBJ1-5; TRBD1 is a possible D gene (6 bases). Trimming shortened V by 3 bases and J by 2 bases, and 17 bases separated the two germline ends. This CDR3 has 17 amino acids. The germline V gene has CDR1 WNHNN and CDR2 SYGVQD (reference sequence). The CDR3 reads CASSEQGPECRNQPQHF. Written as DNA, the CDR3 is TGCGCCAGCAGTGAACAGGGACCGGAGTGTCGCAATCAGCCCCAGCATTTT.

This clone was observed a single time. The chain uses TRBV3-1 (or the pseudogene TRBV3-2) and TRBJ2-5, with TRBD2 matching 15 bases. This CDR3 region has 17 residues. CDR1 LGHDT and CDR2 YNNKEL come from the germline V gene (reference sequence). Germline trimming cut 6 bases from V and 5 bases from J; bases unmatched to any gene: 10. The CDR3 here is CASRRPGLAGGGETQYF. CDR3 DNA: TGTGCCAGCAGACGGCCGGGACTAGCGGGAGGAGGGGAGACCCAGTACTTC.

This clone has ten or more counts. This sample also contains other DNA sequences that code for the same CDR3. This chain uses TRBV2 with TRBJ2-3; D is perhaps TRBD1 (5 bases). Looked up from germline, CDR1 is SNHLY and CDR2 is FYNNEI. CDR3 length equals 13 residues. V was shortened by 3 bases and J by 2 bases, with 6 bases between the two germline ends. CDR3 sequence reads: CASSDRDTDTQYF. The CDR3 coding sequence is TGTGCCAGCAGTGACAGGGACACAGATACGCAGTATTTT.

The chain is built from TRBV6-2 or TRBV6-3 and TRBJ1-1, with D perhaps TRBD1 (5 bases). There are 13 residues in the CDR3. Germline V CDR1 and CDR2: MNHEY, SVGEGT. The ends were cut back, 0 bases at V and 7 bases at J, with 9 bases in the middle. The chain's CDR3 is CASSYSKDSEAFF. The CDR3 nucleotides read TGTGCCAGCAGTTACTCAAAAGACAGTGAAGCTTTCTTT.

This clone has more than one count but fewer than ten. The chain employs TRBV6-5 and TRBJ1-4; TRBD1 is a possible D gene (5 bases). The CDR3 runs 14 residues. The V end lost 6 bases, the J end lost 4 bases, and 12 bases lay between the germline ends. Germline values: CDR1 MNHEY, CDR2 SVGAGI. CDR3 region: CASREGQLNEKLFF. Written as DNA, the CDR3 is TGTGCCAGCAGGGAGGGGCAACTTAATGAAAAACTGTTTTTT.

The chain carries TRBV25-1 and TRBJ2-5; a possible D gene is TRBD2 (6 bases). CDR1 is MGHDK, CDR2 SYGVNS, per germline. The CDR3 runs to 15 residues. The V end lost 6 bases, the J end lost 2 bases, and 16 bases lay between the germline ends. CDR3 residues: CASRPFRGSQETQYF. The DNA of the CDR3 is TGTGCCAGCAGACCCTTCCGGGGGAGTCAAGAGACCCAGTACTTC.

The chain recombines TRBV29-1 with TRBJ2-7; 7 bases are a match to TRBD1. The CDR3 runs to 14 residues. With 3 bases clipped from V and 1 base from J, the junction kept 6 bases outside the gene matches. In germline, CDR1 is SQVTM, CDR2 ANQGSEA. CDR3 amino acids: CSVEVGTDSYEQYF. The CDR3 DNA reads as TGCAGCGTTGAGGTAGGGACAGATTCCTACGAGCAGTACTTC.

The gene calls are TRBV5-6 and TRBJ1-1; 9 positions match TRBD1. The trim removed 4 bases at V and 4 bases at J, leaving 11 bases unmatched. CDR1 is SGHDT and CDR2 is YYEEEE in the germline V gene. This CDR3 is 16 amino acids long. In DNA, the CDR3 is TGTGCCAGCAGCCCCGGAGGGGGACAGGGATCCACTGAAGCTTTCTTT. Translating it yields CASSPGGGQGSTEAFF.

To note about this clone: Other DNA sequences in this specimen translate into the identical CDR3. The J gene is TRBJ1-5, the V gene TRBV19, with 10 nucleotides matching TRBD1. Germline V gene sequence: CDR1 LNHDA, CDR2 SQIVND (reference sequence). V shed 8 bases and J 1 base; nucleotides not matched to a gene: 5. The CDR3 contains 15 residues. This CDR3 is CASSRDRGSNQPQHF. The CDR3 nucleotides are TGTGCCAGTTCCCGGGACAGGGGAAGCAATCAGCCCCAGCATTTT.

This chain links TRBV2 with TRBJ2-3; 10 positions match TRBD1. CDR3 length equals 16 residues. CDR1 is SNHLY and CDR2 is FYNNEI in the germline V gene. DNA of the CDR3: TGTGCGAACAACGACGGGGACAGGGGAGGAACAGATACGCAGTATTTT. It encodes CANNDGDRGGTDTQYF.

V and J are TRBV4-3 and TRBJ1-2, with D perhaps matching TRBD1 (5 bases). CDR1 LGHNA and CDR2 YSLEER come from the germline V gene. This CDR3 is built from 15 residues. V was shortened by 1 base and J by 7 bases, with 16 bases between the two germline ends. Here the CDR3 DNA reads TGCGCCAGCAGCCAAGGGGGGGACCCCCTTCTTGGCTACACCTTC. It translates to CASSQGGDPLLGYTF.

V and J are TRBV10-1 and TRBJ1-1; tentatively, D is TRBD1 (5 bases). The CDR3 is 13 amino acids. The germline gives CDR1 WNHNN, CDR2 SYGVQD (reference sequence). Trimming pared 3 bases from V and 4 bases from J, leaving 9 bases between. The CDR3 DNA reads TGCGCCAGCAGTGAACAGGTATCCACTGAAGCTTTCTTT. This gives the protein CASSEQVSTEAFF.

The rearrangement links TRBV12-3 or TRBV12-4 to TRBJ1-1; TRBD1 is a possible D gene (5 bases). This CDR3 contains 13 residues. The germline V and J ends were trimmed by 3 bases and 4 bases, with 9 bases remaining between them. This CDR3 reads CASSFAGGTEAFF. CDR3 sequence (DNA): TGTGCCAGCAGTTTCGCGGGGGGCACTGAAGCTTTCTTT.

This clone turned up a few times. The V call is TRBV9, the J call TRBJ1-1; no clear D. Germline lookup yields CDR1 SGDLS and CDR2 YYNGEE. V was pared by 2 bases and J by 0 bases, with 8 bases between. The CDR3 is 14 residues long. CDR3 in amino acids: CASSVQVLNTEAFF. The CDR3 DNA reads TGTGCCAGCAGCGTCCAGGTACTGAACACTGAAGCTTTCTTT.

The chain employs TRBV2 and TRBJ1-1; a weak D match, TRBD1 (5 bases). Germline V gene sequence: CDR1 SNHLY, CDR2 FYNNEI. The V end was cut by 4 bases, the J end by 0 bases, with 12 bases between. This CDR3 is 15 amino acids long. As DNA, the CDR3 is TGTGCCAGCAGTGTGGGAGGGGCGGTGAACACTGAAGCTTTCTTT. Residues: CASSVGGAVNTEAFF. Drawing the rest from reference TRBV2 and TRBJ1-1, the complete variable domain is EPEVTQTPSHQVTQMGQEVILRCVPISNHLYFYWYRQILGQKVEFLVSFYNNEISEKSEIFDDQFSVERPDGSNFTLKIRSTKLEDSAMYFCASSVGGAVNTEAFFGQGTRLTVV.

The chain carries TRBV20-1 and TRBJ2-7; TRBD1 agrees at 10 bases. After removal of 3 bases from V and 4 bases from J, the junction contained 18 bases not matched to a gene. This CDR3 has 18 amino acids. The V gene's germline CDR1 is DFQATT and CDR2 SNEGSKA (reference sequence). As DNA, the CDR3 is TGCAGTGCTAGTCCCCTTCCCGGGACAGGGGTGGAGTATTACGAGCAGTACTTC. This encodes CSASPLPGTGVEYYEQYF.

This clone was recorded only once. The chain recombines TRBV19 with TRBJ2-1, with 9 bases aligning to TRBD2. Trimming cost V 4 bases and J 6 bases; bases outside gene matches: 10. This CDR3 has 16 residues. CDR1 and CDR2 from the germline V gene are LNHDA and SQIVND (reference sequence). The CDR3 nucleotides are TGTGCCAGTAGTAAGGGGGATAGCGGGAGAGGCAATGAGCAGTTCTTC. Translating gives CASSKGDSGRGNEQFF. The variable domain in full, with the rest retrieved from reference TRBV19 and TRBJ2-1, is DGGITQSPKYLFRKEGQNVTLSCEQNLNHDAMYWYRQDPGQGLRLIYYSQIVNDFQKGDIAEGYSVSREKKESFPLTVTSAQKNPTAFYLCASSKGDSGRGNEQFFGPGTRLTVL.

The CDR3 loop is CASSIERRREGNEQFF. CDR3 DNA: TGTGCCAGTAGTATAGAAAGGCGGAGGGAAGGGAATGAGCAGTTCTTC. This chain joins TRBV19 and TRBJ2-1; possibly TRBD2 for D (6 bases). Trimming shortened V by 0 bases and J by 7 bases, and 16 bases separated the two germline ends. Germline-derived CDR1 and CDR2 are LNHDA and SQIVND (reference sequence). This CDR3 is built from 16 residues.

The J gene is TRBJ2-5, the V gene TRBV7-6; a possible D gene is TRBD2 (6 bases). Trimming took off 1 base at V and 5 bases at J, with 17 bases between the two ends. The CDR3 consists of 16 residues. Germline V lookup: CDR1 SGHVS, CDR2 FNYEAQ. The CDR3 nucleotides read TGTGCCAGCAGCTTAGGAGTCGGGAGAACAGTTGAGACCCAGTACTTC. It encodes CASSLGVGRTVETQYF.

In this sample, this clone turned up once. The CDR3 DNA sequence: TGTGCCAGCAGCTTTACAGTCACCGGGGAGCTGTTTTTT. Translated, it gives CASSFTVTGELFF. This chain connects TRBV5-4 to TRBJ2-2; D ambiguous. The germline V gene has CDR1 SGHNT and CDR2 YYREEE (reference sequence). V was shortened by 2 bases and J by 4 bases, with 6 bases between the two germline ends. The CDR3 consists of 13 residues.

This chain uses TRBV10-2 with TRBJ1-5, with D possibly matching TRBD1 (5 bases). Trimming removed 3 bases at V and 0 bases at J, with 21 bases between. There are 19 residues in the CDR3. CDR1 and CDR2 from the germline V gene are WSHSY and SAAADI. The CDR3 sequence: CASSEVESGRVYSNQPQHF. The CDR3 DNA sequence: TGCGCCAGCAGTGAAGTGGAATCAGGGAGGGTATATAGCAATCAGCCCCAGCATTTT.

The rearrangement links TRBV5-1 to TRBJ2-5; 10 nucleotides match TRBD2. Germline lookup yields CDR1 SGHRS and CDR2 YFSETQ. After removal of 4 bases from V and 5 bases from J, the junction contained 14 bases not matched to a gene. The CDR3 extends over 17 amino acids. CDR3 in amino acids: CASSSKVPSGSWETQYF. CDR3 DNA sequence: TGCGCCAGCAGCAGTAAGGTTCCTAGCGGGAGCTGGGAGACCCAGTACTTC.

The chain recombines TRBV9 with TRBJ1-5; 8 nucleotides align to TRBD1. V lost 6 bases to trimming and J lost 2 bases; unmatched junction nucleotides: 22. The CDR3 spans 20 residues. Germline loops: CDR1 SGDLS, CDR2 YYNGEE. The CDR3 spells CASKSGSGTGPFFCNQPQHF. The DNA for the CDR3 is TGTGCCAGCAAGTCAGGTTCCGGGACAGGCCCCTTTTTTTGCAATCAGCCCCAGCATTTT.

V and J are TRBV2 and TRBJ2-1, with 9 nucleotides matching TRBD2. J was trimmed by 7 bases and V by 7 bases; bases with no gene match: 8. The CDR3 is 14 residues long. Germline CDR1 and CDR2: SNHLY and FYNNEI. The CDR3 region has the DNA TGTGCCAGCACTGGGGCGGGGGGGCTAAATGAGCAGTTCTTC. As protein: CASTGAGGLNEQFF. Together with reference TRBV2 and TRBJ2-1, the CDR3 gives the full variable domain: EPEVTQTPSHQVTQMGQEVILRCVPISNHLYFYWYRQILGQKVEFLVSFYNNEISEKSEIFDDQFSVERPDGSNFTLKIRSTKLEDSAMYFCASTGAGGLNEQFFGPGTRLTVL.

The chain recombines TRBV7-8 with TRBJ1-5; 9 bases are shared with TRBD1. Germline lookup yields CDR1 SGHVS and CDR2 FQNEAQ. Trimming took 5 bases from V and 1 from J; bases not matched to a gene: 9. The CDR3 contains 17 residues. The CDR3 coding sequence is TGTGCCAGCAGCATTAAGAGGACAGGGGCCAGCAATCAGCCCCAGCATTTT. It translates to CASSIKRTGASNQPQHF.

V is TRBV7-9 and J is TRBJ2-3; D perhaps matches TRBD2 (6 bases). Looked up from germline, CDR1 is SEHNR and CDR2 is FQNEAQ (reference sequence). V was clipped by 2 bases and J by 2 bases, with 20 bases between them. The CDR3 contains 18 residues. For the CDR3, the DNA is TGTGCCAGCAGCTTAAACGAGAGATTTGGGGGGACCACAGATACGCAGTATTTT. Protein product: CASSLNERFGGTTDTQYF.

The chain is built from TRBV18 and TRBJ2-3; TRBD1 agrees at 9 bases. The trim removed 2 bases at V and 0 bases at J, leaving 6 bases unmatched. The CDR3 loop spans 17 amino acids. Looked up from germline, CDR1 is KGHSH and CDR2 is LQKENI. DNA of the CDR3: TGTGCCAGCTCACCAGTGGGACAGGGAGTTAGCACAGATACGCAGTATTTT. It translates to CASSPVGQGVSTDTQYF.